The clone carrying this T cell receptor beta chain has at least ten counts. The antigen remains unidentified. TCRdb re-called the reads with MiXCR, one entry per CDR3 protein. The repertoire holds 650,000 to 850,000 distinct CDR3 sequences, with roughly 29% as singletons. This sample was taken from a study of T cell repertoires in cytomegalovirus infection. This CDR3 region has 13 residues. Trimming shortened V by 5 bases and J by 3 bases, and 11 bases separated the two germline ends. The germline V gene encodes CDR1 SEHNR and CDR2 FQNEAQ (reference sequence). General study findings and limits: CMV carriers with the relevant HLA were identified by cumulative public TCR beta family frequency. Dominating the ex vivo response were TCR beta clonotypes that were CMV-specific and HLA-C-restricted.

The gene calls are TRBV7-9 and TRBJ2-7; a possible D gene is TRBD1 (6 bases). This TCR derives from a human donor in good health (CMV status not recorded). Some clones in this sample may be carry-over from other donors' samples. The sample here was cultured CD8+ T cells from PBMCs, taken from culture after CMV antigen stimulation. This chain's CDR3 is CASSLQGNYEQYF. CDR3 sequence (DNA): TGTGCCAGCAGCCTTCAGGGGAACTACGAGCAGTACTTC.